The 21 T cell receptor beta chains below were found in one sample sequenced in a study of blood T cell repertoires in COVID-19. Assay used: immunoSEQ multiplex PCR; TCRdb lists only in-frame clones, some missing. The sample lists tens of thousands of clones; 65% to 90% were seen once. Sequencing was performed on peripheral blood. The receptors here all came from a woman of 80 years or more with COVID-19, enrolled during active disease.

CDR3: CASSPRQARNEKLFF. The CDR3, as DNA: TGTGCCAGCTCCCCCAGACAGGCAAGAAATGAAAAACTGTTTTTT. The chain couples TRBV18 to TRBJ1-4; tentatively, D is TRBD1 (6 bases). This CDR3 region has 15 residues. From germline, CDR1 is KGHSH and CDR2 LQKENI. V gave up 6 bases and J gave up 5 bases, with 16 bases separating them.

This chain links TRBV27 with TRBJ2-1; D ambiguous. The CDR3 is made up of 11 amino acids. Trimming shortened V by 8 bases and J by 4 bases, and 6 bases separated the two germline ends. Germline V gives CDR1 MNHEY, CDR2 SMNVEV (reference sequence). In DNA form, the CDR3 reads TGTGCCAGCCTCGGGTACAATGAGCAGTTCTTC. It encodes CASLGYNEQFF.

The rearrangement joins TRBV14 to TRBJ1-2, with 8 bases aligning to TRBD1. The V gene end was trimmed by 4 bases and the J gene end by 3 bases; junction bases not matched to a gene: 4. The CDR3 length is 14 residues. CDR1 is SGHDN and CDR2 is FVKESK in the germline V gene. This CDR3 is CASSLAGGHYGYTF. DNA of the CDR3: TGTGCCAGCAGCCTGGCAGGGGGCCACTATGGCTACACCTTC.

This chain links TRBV18 with TRBJ2-2; D is unresolved. Germline loops: CDR1 KGHSH, CDR2 LQKENI. The germline V and J ends were trimmed by 1 base and 2 bases, with 5 bases remaining between them. The CDR3 runs to 14 residues. The CDR3: CASSPLTNTGELFF. In DNA form, the CDR3 reads TGTGCCAGCTCACCACTGACAAACACCGGGGAGCTGTTTTTT.

This chain uses TRBV28 with TRBJ2-1, with 9 bases identical to TRBD2. This CDR3 has 16 amino acids. Germline V CDR1 and CDR2: MDHEN, SYDVKM. With V trimmed by 2 bases and J by 4 bases, 6 bases remained unmatched. The CDR3 bases are TGTGCCAGCAGTTTACGCGGGGGGGCACGATACAATGAGCAGTTCTTC. As protein: CASSLRGGARYNEQFF.

The chain carries TRBV7-2 and TRBJ2-7, with 11 bases lining up with TRBD1. Trimming cost V 5 bases and J 2 bases; bases outside gene matches: 8. The germline V gene encodes CDR1 SGHTA and CDR2 FQGNSA. The CDR3 length is 16 residues. CDR3 protein: CASSVNPGQGAYEQYF. CDR3 coding DNA: TGTGCCAGCAGCGTGAATCCGGGACAGGGGGCCTACGAGCAGTACTTC.

V usage is TRBV14 and J usage is TRBJ1-1, with a weak D call TRBD1 (6 bases). V dropped 4 bases and J dropped 1 base, with 16 bases sitting between them. CDR1 SGHDN and CDR2 FVKESK come from the germline V gene. The CDR3 is 16 residues long. CDR3 amino acids: CASSPFGNRENTEAFF. The CDR3 region has the DNA TGTGCCAGCAGCCCTTTTGGGAACAGGGAGAACACTGAAGCTTTCTTT.

This clone has a single count. V is TRBV27 and J is TRBJ1-1; D possibly corresponds to TRBD1 (5 bases). CDR3 size: 16 residues. Germline-derived CDR1 and CDR2 are MNHEY and SMNVEV (reference sequence). The ends were cut back, 3 bases at V and 0 bases at J, with 14 bases in the middle. The CDR3 is CASSFKAGRMNTEAFF. The CDR3 DNA reads as TGTGCCAGCAGTTTTAAGGCAGGGCGGATGAACACTGAAGCTTTCTTT.

The chain links TRBV7-3 to TRBJ2-5; 7 nucleotides match TRBD1. Germline V gene sequence: CDR1 SGHTA, CDR2 FQGTGA. V was pared by 5 bases and J by 5 bases, with 8 bases of the junction left unmatched. The CDR3 has 14 amino acids. CDR3 nucleotides: TGTGCCAGCAGCCCTACAGGGGTCGCGGAGACCCAGTACTTC. Protein product: CASSPTGVAETQYF.

The chain recombines TRBV6-1 with TRBJ1-2, with D tentatively TRBD1 (6 bases). V was shortened by 2 bases and J by 4 bases, with 14 bases between the two germline ends. This CDR3 has 15 amino acids. Germline loops: CDR1 MNHNS, CDR2 SASEGT. Here the CDR3 reads CASSESVGGLYGYTF. The DNA of the CDR3 is TGTGCCAGCAGTGAATCGGTCGGGGGGCTCTATGGCTACACCTTC.

The CDR3 here is CASSDRSGGTGELFF. Written as DNA, the CDR3 is TGTGCCAGCAGTGACAGGTCGGGGGGCACCGGGGAGCTGTTTTTT. The rearrangement joins TRBV6-4 to TRBJ2-2; 7 bases map to TRBD2. The CDR3 totals 15 residues. V dropped 2 bases and J dropped 4; count of bases not matched to a gene: 4. From germline, CDR1 is MRHNA and CDR2 SNTAGT.

The chain recombines TRBV28 with TRBJ2-1; tentatively, D is TRBD2 (6 bases). Germline CDR1 reads MDHEN; CDR2 reads SYDVKM. There are 16 residues in the CDR3. V gave up 6 bases and J gave up 0 bases, with 15 bases separating them. The CDR3 DNA follows: TGTGCCAGCAGGGTTGGGGGGTCCATCTCCTACAATGAGCAGTTCTTC. It encodes CASRVGGSISYNEQFF.

The chain recombines TRBV2 with TRBJ2-1, with 15 bases matching TRBD2. The V gene end was trimmed by 6 bases and the J gene end by 4 bases; junction bases not matched to a gene: 10. CDR1 and CDR2 (germline): SNHLY, FYNNEI. CDR3 length: 18 residues. CDR3 DNA sequence: TGTGCCAGCAGGGAGGGACTAGCGGGAGGCACAGGATACAATGAGCAGTTCTTC. Translated: CASREGLAGGTGYNEQFF.

The chain recombines TRBV7-3 with TRBJ2-7, with 9 bases lining up with TRBD1. With 5 bases clipped from V and 5 bases from J, the junction kept 4 bases outside the gene matches. Germline CDR1 SGHTA, CDR2 FQGTGA. This CDR3 spans 13 amino acids. CDR3 protein: CASSTGTGNEQYF. The DNA of the CDR3 is TGTGCCAGCAGCACCGGGACAGGGAACGAGCAGTACTTC.

The chain combines TRBV15 with TRBJ2-5, with TRBD1 as a possible D gene (5 bases). Germline CDR1 is LNHNV and CDR2 is YYDKDF (reference sequence). Trimming pared 5 bases from V and 3 bases from J, leaving 7 bases between. The length of the CDR3 is 12 residues. The CDR3 DNA sequence: TGTGCCACCAGCGACAGAAAAGAGACCCAGTACTTC. Translation: CATSDRKETQYF.

The chain is built from TRBV7-2 and TRBJ2-1, with 7 positions matching TRBD2. CDR1 is SGHTA and CDR2 is FQGNSA in the germline V gene. V trimming: 6 bases; J trimming: 7 bases; junction bases outside the gene matches: 12. This CDR3 has 15 residues. The CDR3 DNA sequence: TGTGCCAGCAGGGTGCCGGGACTAAGGTCTAATGAGCAGTTCTTC. This sequence encodes CASRVPGLRSNEQFF.

The chain employs TRBV7-9 and TRBJ2-7, with 10 bases identical to TRBD1. The length of the CDR3 is 18 residues. Losses at the gene ends were 7 bases for V and 0 bases for J; bases not matched to a gene: 15. Looked up from germline, CDR1 is SEHNR and CDR2 is FQNEAQ (reference sequence). DNA of the CDR3: TGTGCCAGCACCTCGACAGGGGGCTTTGGTACCTCCTCCTACGAGCAGTACTTC. Translated: CASTSTGGFGTSSYEQYF.

The chain employs TRBV9 and TRBJ1-3, with D maybe TRBD1 (5 bases). The CDR3 totals 13 residues. CDR1 is SGDLS and CDR2 is YYNGEE in the germline V gene. With 4 bases removed from V and 5 bases from J, the gap between germline ends came to 10 bases. CDR3 sequence: CASSLGGRNTIYF. In DNA form, the CDR3 reads TGTGCCAGCAGCTTGGGGGGTCGAAACACCATATATTTT.

This clone was detected only a few times. This sequence joins TRBV7-2 and TRBJ2-5; perhaps TRBD1 as D (6 bases). Germline V gene data show CDR1 as SGHTA and CDR2 as FQGNSA. The CDR3 spans 15 residues. Trimming stripped 6 bases from V and 1 base from J, with 15 bases between. This chain's CDR3 is CASRTVDRPQETQYF. CDR3 DNA: TGTGCCAGCAGGACGGTAGACAGGCCCCAAGAGACCCAGTACTTC.

The chain combines TRBV25-1 with TRBJ2-5; 7 bases match TRBD2. Germline CDR1 reads MGHDK; CDR2 reads SYGVNS. The CDR3 loop spans 14 amino acids. Trimming cost V 5 bases and J 5 bases; bases outside gene matches: 8. CDR3 bases: TGTGCCAGCAGTAGAGGCGGGAGTTCCGAGACCCAGTACTTC. It yields the protein CASSRGGSSETQYF.

CDR3 in amino acids: CASSLDGGRADTQYF. In DNA, the CDR3 is TGTGCCAGCAGCTTAGATGGGGGGAGGGCAGATACGCAGTATTTT. The chain is built from TRBV11-3 and TRBJ2-3; 7 bases map to TRBD2. This CDR3 comprises 15 residues. Germline V gene sequence: CDR1 SGHNT, CDR2 YENEEA. The V and J ends lost 0 bases and 4 bases, in that order; junction bases with no gene match: 4.